These T cell receptor beta chains were read from a single sample in a study of identifying expanded T cells in peripheral blood. Method: immunoSEQ multiplex PCR; TCRdb's copy keeps in-frame clones and lacks some. The sample has approximately 90,000 clones, about 88% seen once; the top ten hold 3.5% to 5%. The sequencing input was blood. The source is a person between 18 and 70 years old in good health. CDR3s include the opening cysteine and the closing phenylalanine or tryptophan. The D gene is left open where the match is weak. Clone size is stated in some rows and not others, as once, few, many or a class when expanded.

abundance	v_gene	len	j_gene	d_gene	CDR3nt	CDR3aa
.	TRBV2	15	TRBJ2-2	.	TGTGCCAGCACGATAACAGGGCTCGGCACCGGGGAGCTGTTTTTT	CASTITGLGTGELFF
few	TRBV6-1	15	TRBJ2-5	TRBD2	TGTGCCAGCAGTGAAGCGATTAGCGGGGAAGAGACCCAGTACTTC	CASSEAISGEETQYF
.	TRBV28	15	TRBJ2-7	TRBD1	TGTGCCAGCAGCCCTTTTGGGACAGGGGGGGACGAGCAGTACTTC	CASSPFGTGGDEQYF
.	TRBV2	14	TRBJ2-7	.	TGTGCCAGCAGTGTGGAAGCTCCCATGGGGGAGCAGTACTTC	CASSVEAPMGEQYF
.	TRBV20-1	11	TRBJ2-1	.	TGCAGTGCTAGAGAAGGGACAAGGAGGTTCTTC	CSAREGTRRFF
.	TRBV30	11	TRBJ1-4	TRBD1	TGTGCCTGGGGCCGACAGGGGCCGCTGTTTTTT	CAWGRQGPLFF
.	TRBV18	13	TRBJ2-7	.	TGTGCCAGCTCACCTTCGACGGGCTACGAGCAGTACTTC	CASSPSTGYEQYF
.	TRBV4-1	17	TRBJ2-7	TRBD2	TGCGCCAGCAGCCAAGGGATGACTAGCGGGGGTTTCTACGAGCAGTACTTC	CASSQGMTSGGFYEQYF
.	TRBV25-1	18	TRBJ1-1	.	TGTGCCAGCAGTCTTAACAGGGTCGAGGCCACCCGGAACACTGAAGCTTTCTTT	CASSLNRVEATRNTEAFF
.	TRBV10-2	12	TRBJ2-1	.	TGCGCCAGCAGTGAGTCAAGCAATGAGCAGTTCTTC	CASSESSNEQFF
.	TRBV7-9	13	TRBJ1-2	.	TGTGCCAGCAGCGCAAGTGGTCTACTAGGCTACACCTTC	CASSASGLLGYTF
.	TRBV15	18	TRBJ2-4	TRBD2	TGTGCCACCAGCAGAGATACGCCAGGGAGGGTAGCCAAAAACATTCAGTACTTC	CATSRDTPGRVAKNIQYF
.	TRBV4-2	14	TRBJ2-2	.	TGTGCCAGCAGCCAAGACCGCCATCGAGGGGAGCTGTTTTTT	CASSQDRHRGELFF
.	TRBV28	16	TRBJ1-1	TRBD1	TGTGCCAGCAGTTCCCCCCGACAGGGGTTAGGGACTGAAGCTTTCTTT	CASSSPRQGLGTEAFF
once	TRBV7-3	17	TRBJ2-6	TRBD1	TGTGCCAGCAGCTTAAGGAGGACAGGGGTGGGGGCCAACGTCCTGACTTTC	CASSLRRTGVGANVLTF
.	TRBV6-1	15	TRBJ2-5	TRBD2	TGTGCCAGCAGTGAATTCGGGGGGGCCGCCAAGACCCAGTACTTC	CASSEFGGAAKTQYF
few	TRBV30	11	TRBJ1-2	.	TGTGCCTGCTCCCTCCGGATCGGCTACACCTTC	CACSLRIGYTF
.	TRBV6-5	15	TRBJ1-4	TRBD1	TGTGCCAGCAGTCCACAGGGGGCCAGACATGAAAAACTGTTTTTT	CASSPQGARHEKLFF
.	TRBV9	11	TRBJ2-2	.	TGTGCCAGCGAGGGTTTCGGGGAGCTGTTTTTT	CASEGFGELFF
.	TRBV5-6	15	TRBJ1-1	.	TGTGCCAGCAGCTTGGGGGCAGGGCGGGACACTGAAGCTTTCTTT	CASSLGAGRDTEAFF
.	TRBV9	15	TRBJ2-1	TRBD2	TGTGCCAGCAGCGTTAGCGGGAGGGCCTTGTATGAGCAGTTCTTC	CASSVSGRALYEQFF
once	TRBV4-3	13	TRBJ2-1	.	TGCGCCAGCAGCCAAGCTCTCGGTGGTGAGCAGTTCTTC	CASSQALGGEQFF
once	TRBV6-1	15	TRBJ2-2	TRBD2	TGTGCCAGCAGTACCGCTAGCGGGGGCGACGGGGAGCTGTTTTTT	CASSTASGGDGELFF
once	TRBV25-1	12	TRBJ1-2	.	TGTGCCAGCAGTGATAGTAGGGATGGCTACACCTTC	CASSDSRDGYTF
.	TRBV7-9	16	TRBJ2-3	.	TGTGCCAGCAGCTTACGGGATACGGGCGGGACAGATACGCAGTATTTT	CASSLRDTGGTDTQYF
once	TRBV4-1	14	TRBJ1-3	TRBD1	TGCGCCAGCCGCCGAAGGACAGGCCCCAACACCATATATTTT	CASRRRTGPNTIYF
.	TRBV5-1	20	TRBJ2-3	.	TGCGCCAGCAGCTTGGCCGGCGGCAGGGTAAGCGGCACTAGCACAGATACGCAGTATTTT	CASSLAGGRVSGTSTDTQYF
.	TRBV9	13	TRBJ2-1	.	TGTGCCAGCAGCGTAGGACGCAACAATGAGCAGTTCTTC	CASSVGRNNEQFF
.	TRBV12-2	20	TRBJ1-5	.	TGTGCAAGTCGCTTAGAAGGGAGGGGCGCGAAGAACCATAGCAATCAGCCCCAGCATTTT	CASRLEGRGAKNHSNQPQHF